This TCR beta chain derives from a study of T cells after yellow fever vaccination. CDR1 and CDR2 (germline): LGHNA, YNFKEQ. The CDR3 totals 15 residues. The V gene lost 1 base and the J gene lost 5 bases, with 14 bases spanning the gap. This clonotype was observed many times. MiXCR, applied by TCRdb to the 5' RACE reads, yields one record per CDR3 protein. The data contain about 140,000 distinct CDR3 sequences, under 7% of them singletons. The sample here was CD4+ T cells sorted from PBMCs, taken 10 days after the yellow fever booster vaccination. The sequence came from a young man who received the YFV17D yellow fever vaccine. The V call is TRBV4-2, the J call TRBJ2-5; D is unclear. The CDR3 DNA is TGTGCCAGCAGCCAAGGACCCTTGGGCCTGGAGACCCAGTACTTC. This sequence encodes CASSQGPLGLETQYF.